Given below is one TCR beta chain in context. The V and J ends lost 5 bases and 4 bases respectively, with 14 bases between them. This CDR3 region has 14 residues. Germline assignment: CDR1 MNHEY and CDR2 SVGEGT. This entry comes from a study of identical twins. TCRdb processed the 5' RACE reads anew with MiXCR; each CDR3 protein has one entry. The sample yields about 190,000 distinct CDR3 sequences, more than 15% seen once. These same records also appear under a second study, on T cells expressing NK-cell markers. Per that study: It was from sorted CD3+CD56+NKG2C+, CD3+CD56+NKG2C- and CD3+CD56-NKG2C+ T cells that TCR beta repertoires came. Sorting in several experiments was restricted by an anti-gamma-delta TCR antibody to alpha-beta TCR T cells.

The gene calls are TRBV6-2 or TRBV6-3 and TRBJ2-5, with D perhaps TRBD2 (6 bases). The sequenced material came from CD8+ T cells sorted from blood. This receptor was identified in a woman aged 18 to 35 in good health. CDR3 loop: CASSDLARGETQYF. The CDR3 DNA sequence: TGTGCCAGCAGTGACCTAGCGAGAGGAGAGACCCAGTACTTC.